These 8 T cell receptor beta chains were all obtained from the same sample, sequenced in a study of shared clonotypes between healthy human individuals. The repertoire was sequenced with immunoSEQ multiplex PCR; TCRdb's copy has only in-frame clones and lacks some. The repertoire holds some 1.5 million clones, with 95% to 99% as singletons. The source material was naive CD4+ T cells sorted from blood. Subset here: CD45RA+ positively selected. All receptors derive from a man aged 25-45 years in good health.

The V and J genes are TRBV15 and TRBJ2-3; D not resolved. CDR3 length equals 13 residues. The germline gives CDR1 LNHNV, CDR2 YYDKDF (reference sequence). The ends were cut back, 5 bases at V and 4 bases at J, with 10 bases in the middle. This chain's CDR3 is CATSVNYPDTQYF. CDR3 DNA sequence: TGTGCCACCAGCGTCAATTACCCAGATACGCAGTATTTT.

The CDR3: CASSRPFWDSAKRDTQYF. In DNA form, the CDR3 reads TGTGCCAGCAGCCGGCCGTTCTGGGACTCAGCCAAGAGAGATACGCAGTATTTT. This rearrangement joins TRBV14 to TRBJ2-3; D is perhaps TRBD2 (6 bases). Trimming shortened V by 4 bases and J by 5 bases, and 25 bases separated the two germline ends. The CDR3 is 18 amino acids. Germline loops: CDR1 SGHDN, CDR2 FVKESK.

This chain connects TRBV29-1 to TRBJ1-1; unclear D gene. The CDR3 contains 16 residues. Trimming removed 6 bases at V and 2 bases at J, with 22 bases between. Germline V gives CDR1 SQVTM, CDR2 ANQGSEA. CDR3 in amino acids: CSVTVGGRIINTEAFF. In nucleotides, the CDR3 is TGCAGCGTAACTGTGGGCGGGAGAATAATAAACACTGAAGCTTTCTTT.

V usage is TRBV4-3 and J usage is TRBJ2-1; D is possibly TRBD1 or TRBD2 (5 bases each). The CDR3 covers 17 residues. Germline V gene sequence: CDR1 LGHNA, CDR2 YSLEER. The germline V and J ends were trimmed by 0 bases and 0 bases, with 12 bases remaining between them. CDR3 sequence: CASSQDVPGSSYNEQFF. CDR3 DNA sequence: TGCGCCAGCAGCCAAGACGTCCCAGGGAGCTCCTACAATGAGCAGTTCTTC.

Only one count was recorded for this clone. This chain links TRBV18 with TRBJ1-2; a weak D match, TRBD1 (5 bases). V lost 4 bases and J 6 bases, leaving 21 bases between the germline ends. Germline V CDR1 and CDR2: KGHSH, LQKENI. This CDR3 comprises 16 residues. The CDR3 coding sequence is TGTGCCAGCTCACGCGATCATTTCAGGGCGGGGGATGGCTACACCTTC. As protein: CASSRDHFRAGDGYTF.

This sequence joins TRBV11-2 and TRBJ1-5, with D possibly TRBD1 on 5 matching bases. The CDR3 is 15 amino acids. Trimming removed 3 bases at V and 7 bases at J, with 16 bases between. Germline V gives CDR1 SGHAT, CDR2 FQNNGV. DNA for the CDR3: TGTGCCAGCAGCTTCTCCCAGGGTTTGGGCCAGCCCCAGCATTTT. This translates into CASSFSQGLGQPQHF.

The chain employs TRBV11-1 and TRBJ1-1; the D gene is possibly TRBD1 (6 bases). The CDR3 is 16 amino acids. V was pared by 4 bases and J by 0 bases, with 15 bases between. CDR1 SGHAT and CDR2 FQDESV come from the germline V gene (reference sequence). Here the CDR3 reads CASSSRQVLMNTEAFF. Here the CDR3 DNA reads TGTGCCAGCAGCTCCCGACAGGTCTTGATGAACACTGAAGCTTTCTTT.

V and J are TRBV6-1 and TRBJ2-5; TRBD1 might be the D (6 bases). The CDR3 consists of 13 residues. Germline CDR1 is MNHNS and CDR2 is SASEGT. The V end was cut by 5 bases, the J end by 3 bases, with 10 bases between. This CDR3 is CASSPYREETQYF. The DNA of the CDR3 is TGTGCCAGCAGTCCCTACAGGGAAGAGACCCAGTACTTC.